This TCR beta chain stems from a study of CD8+CD57+ T cells in acquired aplastic anemia. Notes on the study in general: Shared by patients and controls, almost 30 CD8+ CDR3s were abundant in patients.

Using genomic DNA as the template, TCR beta VDJ and CDR3 profiling was carried out. One entry per CDR3 protein, called by TCRdb with MiXCR from the reads. The sample carries under 200,000 distinct CDR3 sequences, approximately 48% recorded once. Turning to this clonotype: Antigen unknown.

Sequencing was done on patients that had shown CD8+CD57+ cell expansion by flow cytometry. CDR1 is MGHDK and CDR2 is SYGVNS in the germline V gene. The trim removed 3 bases at V and 6 bases at J, leaving 5 bases unmatched. The CDR3 sequence is 15 residues long. This TCR derives from a human donor with aplastic anemia. The genes are TRBV25-1 and TRBJ2-1; TRBD2 agrees at 10 bases. Sequencing was carried out using sorted CD4+, CD8+, or CD8+CD57+ T cells (not recorded which) from PBMCs. For the CDR3, the DNA is TGTGCCAGCAGTGAGACTAGCGGGCATGTCAATGAGCAGTTCTTC. As protein: CASSETSGHVNEQFF.